Following are 28 T cell receptor beta chains from one sample sequenced in a study of cytomegalovirus exposure and HLA in healthy donors (dated by TCRdb to the late 2010s). Libraries were constructed by the immunoSEQ multiplex PCR assay. For the multiplex PCR, a mixture combining 60 forward primers for TCR Vbeta segments and 13 reverse primers for TCR Jbeta segments was used. TCRdb provides this immuneACCESS table in a form limited to in-frame rearrangements. Some clones are lacking; in checked studies, under half of them reflect an unresolved V gene, and why the rest are absent is not known. Across this sample there are some 110,000 clones, with roughly 9% seen only once. The ten largest account for approximately 3% of the sample. The sequenced sample was PBMCs. The receptors were gathered from a man in his thirties or forties in good health and CMV-seronegative.

This chain connects TRBV7-2 to TRBJ2-7; 8 bases match TRBD1. CDR1 is SGHTA, CDR2 FQGNSA, per germline. This CDR3 has 15 amino acids. Germline trimming cut 5 bases from V and 3 bases from J; bases unmatched to any gene: 9. CDR3 bases: TGTGCCAGCAGCAAAGCCAGACAGGGGATCTACGAGCAGTACTTC. Its protein product is CASSKARQGIYEQYF.

V is TRBV4-1 and J is TRBJ2-1; 9 bases are a match to TRBD2. The trim removed 1 base at V and 6 bases at J, leaving 10 bases unmatched. The CDR3 runs 17 residues. Germline CDR1 reads MGHRA; CDR2 reads YSYEKL. Here the CDR3 DNA reads TGCGCCAGCAGCCAAGGTCCTTATAGCGGGAGACCCAATGAGCAGTTCTTC. Translated: CASSQGPYSGRPNEQFF.

DNA for the CDR3: TGCGCCAGCAGCCCAGGCCAGCCAGGGGGGGAGACCCAGTACTTC. Its translation: CASSPGQPGGETQYF. The chain joins TRBV5-1 to TRBJ2-5; tentatively, D is TRBD1 (7 bases). In germline, CDR1 is SGHRS, CDR2 YFSETQ. The CDR3 has 15 residues. The V end was cut by 4 bases, the J end by 5 bases, with 18 bases between.

This chain joins TRBV18 and TRBJ2-2; 7 bases map to TRBD1. V lost 3 bases and J lost 3; bases outside the gene matches: 7. This CDR3 is 16 amino acids long. Per germline, CDR1 KGHSH and CDR2 LQKENI. CDR3 nucleotide sequence: TGTGCCAGCTCACCTCGGACAGGCGGGTACACCGGGGAGCTGTTTTTT. Translation: CASSPRTGGYTGELFF. Looking up the rest from reference TRBV18 and TRBJ2-2 gives the full variable domain: NAGVMQNPRHLVRRRGQEARLRCSPMKGHSHVYWYRQLPEEGLKFMVYLQKENIIDESGMPKERFSAEFPKEGPSILRIQQVVRGDSAAYFCASSPRTGGYTGELFFGEGSRLTVL.

This clone occurred a few times. The rearrangement uses TRBV28 and TRBJ1-4, with 8 bases fitting TRBD1. Trimming at V came to 7 bases and at J to 3 bases, leaving 4 bases not matched to a gene. CDR3 length: 14 residues. Germline assignment: CDR1 MDHEN and CDR2 SYDVKM. This CDR3 is CASKAGQANEKLFF. The CDR3 nucleotides read TGTGCCAGCAAGGCGGGACAGGCTAATGAAAAACTGTTTTTT. The variable domain in full, with the rest retrieved from reference TRBV28 and TRBJ1-4, is DVKVTQSSRYLVKRTGEKVFLECVQDMDHENMFWYRQDPGLGLRLIYFSYDVKMKEKGDIPEGYSVSREKKERFSLILESASTNQTSMYLCASKAGQANEKLFFGSGTQLSVL.

This chain joins TRBV2 and TRBJ1-2, with D tentatively TRBD1 (5 bases). Trimming took off 7 bases at V and 8 bases at J, with 14 bases between the two ends. Germline CDR1 reads SNHLY; CDR2 reads FYNNEI. This CDR3 has 12 residues. The CDR3: CASTLGEGGYTF. The CDR3, as DNA: TGTGCCAGCACTCTAGGGGAGGGAGGCTACACCTTC. The entire variable domain, with the rest obtained from reference TRBV2 and TRBJ1-2, is as follows: EPEVTQTPSHQVTQMGQEVILRCVPISNHLYFYWYRQILGQKVEFLVSFYNNEISEKSEIFDDQFSVERPDGSNFTLKIRSTKLEDSAMYFCASTLGEGGYTFGSGTRLTVV.

The table lists this clone with a few counts. The rearrangement links TRBV2 to TRBJ2-1; TRBD1 agrees at 10 bases. This CDR3 comprises 16 residues. From germline, CDR1 is SNHLY and CDR2 FYNNEI. V shed 5 bases and J 6 bases; nucleotides not matched to a gene: 10. The CDR3 DNA sequence: TGTGCCAGCAGTCACCTTCGGGACAGGGGCCCCAATGAGCAGTTCTTC. Protein product: CASSHLRDRGPNEQFF.

This clone showed up just a few times. The sample holds other DNA sequences that translate to the same CDR3. The chain recombines TRBV4-1 with TRBJ1-1, with 9 bases lining up with TRBD1. The CDR3 is 13 residues long. Germline trimming cut 0 bases from V and 11 bases from J; bases unmatched to any gene: 4. Germline V lookup: CDR1 MGHRA, CDR2 YSYEKL. The CDR3 bases are TGCGCCAGCAGCCAAGATTACAGGGGGCTGGCTTTCTTT. Translation gives CASSQDYRGLAFF.

Note on this clone: At one boundary the junction diverges from the germline segment, which might be a read error. The chain joins TRBV5-1 to TRBJ1-2, with no clear D. CDR1 and CDR2 from the germline V gene are SGHRS and YFSETQ. The CDR3 extends over 13 amino acids. The CDR3 DNA sequence: TGCGCCAGCAGCTTTGCCGGCAGCTCTTTTGGGGAGTTC. Encoded protein: CASSFAGSSFGEF.

The rearrangement uses TRBV27 and TRBJ1-1; TRBD1 matches 7 bases. The V segment lost 4 bases and the J segment 3 bases; nucleotides outside the gene matches: 14. CDR3 size: 17 residues. The germline CDR1 and CDR2 sequences are MNHEY and SMNVEV (reference sequence). The CDR3 is CASSWFSGGQRDTEAFF. The CDR3 DNA reads TGTGCCAGCAGTTGGTTCTCCGGGGGACAGAGGGACACTGAAGCTTTCTTT.

This clone was recorded a few times. The chain recombines TRBV2 with TRBJ1-4, with unresolved D. The CDR3 length is 13 residues. CDR1 SNHLY and CDR2 FYNNEI come from the germline V gene. V was clipped by 1 base and J by 8 bases, with 8 bases between them. The CDR3 is CASSEVRGEKLFF. The CDR3, as DNA: TGTGCCAGCAGTGAAGTCCGGGGAGAAAAACTGTTTTTT.

The chain has TRBV11-2 and TRBJ2-2; 8 bases map to TRBD2. Germline lookup yields CDR1 SGHAT and CDR2 FQNNGV. This CDR3 region has 18 residues. V lost 2 bases and J lost 5; bases outside the gene matches: 13. The CDR3 DNA reads as TGTGCCAGCAGCTTAAGGAGTAGCGGGGCCCTAGGAACCGGGGAGCTGTTTTTT. The encoded protein is CASSLRSSGALGTGELFF.

The CDR3 region is CAVTSGGTGELFF. In DNA, the CDR3 is TGTGCTGTAACTAGCGGGGGAACCGGGGAGCTGTTTTTT. This chain joins TRBV7-7 and TRBJ2-2; 11 bases are shared with TRBD2. This CDR3 is built from 13 residues. The V gene's germline CDR1 is SSHAT and CDR2 FNYEAQ (reference sequence).

Only a few counts were recorded for this clone. V usage is TRBV19 and J usage is TRBJ2-4; no definite D call. Per the germline V gene, CDR1 is LNHDA and CDR2 is SQIVND (reference sequence). V lost 5 bases to trimming and J lost 1 base, with 6 bases between them. The CDR3 length is 13 residues. The CDR3 spells CASSFRAKNIQYF. The DNA of the CDR3 is TGTGCCAGTAGTTTCAGGGCCAAAAACATTCAGTACTTC.

In this sample, this clone turned up a few times. This rearrangement joins TRBV7-2 to TRBJ2-7, with 10 bases that match TRBD2. The CDR3 has 15 residues. Germline CDR1 and CDR2: SGHTA and FQGNSA. V shed 4 bases and J 4 bases; nucleotides not matched to a gene: 7. CDR3 DNA sequence: TGTGCCAGCAGCTCGCAGCGGGGGGGGCTGTACGAGCAGTACTTC. As protein: CASSSQRGGLYEQYF.

The table lists this clone with a few counts. This chain links TRBV27 with TRBJ1-6; 7 bases fit TRBD1. Germline CDR1 and CDR2: MNHEY and SMNVEV (reference sequence). CDR3 size: 16 residues. The junction had 2 bases not matched to a gene; V was cut back by 0 bases and J by 3 bases. CDR3 nucleotide sequence: TGTGCCAGCAGTTTATCCCGGGACAGCTATAATTCACCCCTCCACTTT. Translated: CASSLSRDSYNSPLHF.

This chain uses TRBV6-1 with TRBJ2-3; D is uncertain. Germline loops: CDR1 MNHNS, CDR2 SASEGT. The germline V and J ends were trimmed by 5 bases and 9 bases, with 12 bases remaining between them. The CDR3 totals 12 residues. The CDR3 DNA reads TGTGCCAGCAGTCCCTCCCGGGTCACGCAGTATTTT. Its translation: CASSPSRVTQYF.

This clone turned up a few times. V gene TRBV27 combines with J gene TRBJ1-1, with D perhaps TRBD1 (5 bases). CDR1 is MNHEY and CDR2 is SMNVEV in the germline V gene (reference sequence). V lost 2 bases to trimming and J lost 4 bases, with 11 bases between them. The length of the CDR3 is 14 residues. Written as DNA, the CDR3 is TGTGCCAGCAGTTTAGGGGCGGGAGGCACTGAAGCTTTCTTT. Its translation is CASSLGAGGTEAFF.

The chain carries TRBV5-1 and TRBJ1-1; 9 positions match TRBD1. CDR1 and CDR2 (germline): SGHRS, YFSETQ. With V trimmed by 4 bases and J by 5 bases, 3 bases remained unmatched. This CDR3 is built from 13 residues. CDR3 DNA sequence: TGCGCCAGCAGCAGACAGGGGGAAACTGAAGCTTTCTTT. The encoded protein is CASSRQGETEAFF.

This clone came up a few times. The chain combines TRBV7-3 with TRBJ2-1; D is unresolved. The V gene lost 2 bases and the J gene lost 2 bases, with 16 bases spanning the gap. This CDR3 spans 17 amino acids. From germline, CDR1 is SGHTA and CDR2 FQGTGA. CDR3 sequence (DNA): TGTGCCAGCAGCTTACTAGGAACGGCGGCCACCTACAATGAGCAGTTCTTC. Amino acids: CASSLLGTAATYNEQFF.

This sequence joins TRBV4-1 and TRBJ2-4; TRBD1 agrees at 7 bases. Germline V gene data show CDR1 as MGHRA and CDR2 as YSYEKL. This CDR3 has 14 amino acids. J was trimmed by 10 bases and V by 1 base; bases with no gene match: 7. The CDR3 here is CASSQGSTGKIQYF. CDR3 DNA: TGCGCCAGCAGCCAAGGGTCGACAGGGAAAATTCAGTACTTC.

The genes are TRBV2 and TRBJ2-1; 10 bases map to TRBD2. The V segment lost 11 bases and the J segment 7 bases; nucleotides outside the gene matches: 14. Germline V gene lookup returns CDR1 SNHLY and CDR2 FYNNEI. The CDR3 is 15 amino acids. CDR3 sequence (DNA): TGTGCCTCCTCCGCCGGGACTAGCGAGGGGAATGAGCAGTTCTTC. Amino acid sequence: CASSAGTSEGNEQFF.

A few counts support this clone. The chain links TRBV7-2 to TRBJ1-6, with 7 bases lining up with TRBD1. Germline V gene lookup returns CDR1 SGHTA and CDR2 FQGNSA. The junction had 10 bases not matched to a gene; V was cut back by 6 bases and J by 8 bases. The CDR3 is made up of 15 amino acids. The CDR3 coding sequence is TGTGCCAGCAGATCGCCAGGGGGAGGTTATTCACCCCTCCACTTT. Translating it yields CASRSPGGGYSPLHF. The whole variable domain, filled in from reference TRBV7-2 and TRBJ1-6, reads GAGVSQSPSNKVTEKGKDVELRCDPISGHTALYWYRQSLGQGLEFLIYFQGNSAPDKSGLPSDRFSAERTGGSVSTLTIQRTQQEDSAVYLCASRSPGGGYSPLHFGNGTRLTVT.

The table lists this clone with a few counts. V usage is TRBV4-2 and J usage is TRBJ2-3; TRBD2 matches at 9 bases. The CDR3 sequence is 15 residues long. Germline V lookup: CDR1 LGHNA, CDR2 YNFKEQ. V gave up 2 bases and J gave up 1 base; unmatched junction bases: 1. The CDR3 spells CASSQRLAGTDTQYF. DNA of the CDR3: TGTGCCAGCAGCCAACGACTAGCGGGCACAGATACGCAGTATTTT.

The chain has TRBV10-1 and TRBJ2-1; 7 bases align to TRBD1. J gave up 2 bases and V 5 bases, and 6 bases lay outside the gene matches. The germline V gene encodes CDR1 WNHNN and CDR2 SYGVQD (reference sequence). The CDR3 spans 15 residues. CDR3 region: CASSNGDSTYNEQFF. CDR3 nucleotide sequence: TGCGCCAGCAGTAATGGGGACAGTACCTACAATGAGCAGTTCTTC.

In its sample, this clone was seen a few times. The rearrangement links TRBV6-5 to TRBJ2-1, with D unresolved. V dropped 5 bases and J dropped 1 base, with 9 bases sitting between them. In germline, CDR1 is MNHEY, CDR2 SVGAGI. There are 14 residues in the CDR3. CDR3 nucleotides: TGTGCCAGCAGTCCAGGCCGATCCTACAATGAGCAGTTCTTC. Protein: CASSPGRSYNEQFF.

J is TRBJ1-1 and V is TRBV2; D not certain. This CDR3 comprises 15 residues. Trimming cost V 4 bases and J 1 base, with 13 bases left between them. Germline lookup yields CDR1 SNHLY and CDR2 FYNNEI. The CDR3 DNA reads as TGTGCCAGCAGTGGGAGACGGGGTACGAACACTGAAGCTTTCTTT. Translation: CASSGRRGTNTEAFF.

This clone was observed a handful of times. The rearrangement joins TRBV5-1 to TRBJ2-3; tentatively, D is TRBD2 (5 bases). The CDR3 has 13 amino acids. The V end lost 5 bases, the J end lost 1 base, and 8 bases lay between the germline ends. Germline CDR1 is SGHRS and CDR2 is YFSETQ. The CDR3 here is CASRLEGTDTQYF. CDR3 DNA: TGCGCCAGCAGACTAGAAGGCACAGATACGCAGTATTTT.